This TCR beta chain derives from a study of early T cells in non-severe SARS-CoV-2 infection. This clonotype has only a few counts. The germline V and J ends were trimmed by 5 bases and 5 bases, with 19 bases remaining between them. The CDR3 is made up of 15 amino acids. MiXCR was run by TCRdb on the 5' RACE reads, yielding one entry per CDR3 protein. The sample lists 80,000 to 95,000 distinct CDR3 sequences, roughly 15% seen once, with under 7.5% in the top ten. The TCR comes from an adult who was a healthcare worker with PCR-confirmed SARS-CoV-2 infection or an uninfected control (not recorded which). The sample comprised whole blood. V is TRBV12-3 or TRBV12-4 and J is TRBJ2-7; D tentatively reads TRBD1 or TRBD2 (6 bases each). The CDR3: CASSLEGGINDEQYF. CDR3 DNA: TGTGCCAGCAGTCTAGAGGGGGGAATTAACGACGAGCAGTACTTC.